Listed here are 22 T cell receptor beta chains from one sample, sequenced in a study of persistence of HIV-infected CD4 T cells. This was the immunoSEQ version 4 assay in survey mode. TCRdb keeps only in-frame clones here, not all; method: immunoSEQ multiplex PCR. Of around 28,000 clones in the sample, 82% were seen once. These TCRs are of unknown antigen specificity. Cells were stimulated with CMV-infected fibroblast lysates at approximately 10 ug/mL. CD40L-negative CD69-negative CD45RO-high memory CD4+ T cells were sorted as populations depleted of antigen-responding cells. Specimen: CD4+ T cells sorted from PBMCs after roughly 18-hour stimulation, collected from a patient who received antiretroviral therapy. The receptors here all came from an adult man with HIV who was CMV-seropositive.

This sequence joins TRBV24-1 and TRBJ1-2, with a weak D call TRBD1 (6 bases). V lost 2 bases and J 2 bases, leaving 17 bases between the germline ends. Looked up from germline, CDR1 is KGHDR and CDR2 is SFDVKD. The CDR3 extends over 17 amino acids. CDR3 nucleotide sequence: TGTGCCACCAGTGATTACAGGCAGGGGACCACCAACTATGGCTACACCTTC. The encoded protein is CATSDYRQGTTNYGYTF.

The genes are TRBV7-2 and TRBJ2-3; 8 bases agree with TRBD2. The length of the CDR3 is 16 residues. Germline CDR1 SGHTA, CDR2 FQGNSA. Trimming at V came to 1 base and at J to 4 bases, leaving 7 bases not matched to a gene. CDR3 sequence (DNA): TGTGCCAGCAGCTTAGATGGCGGGGGGCTCTCAGATACGCAGTATTTT. Translating it yields CASSLDGGGLSDTQYF.

This clone was counted a few times. This rearrangement joins TRBV5-1 to TRBJ2-1, with D unclear. This CDR3 is built from 15 residues. V dropped 0 bases and J dropped 2 bases, with 9 bases sitting between them. Germline V gives CDR1 SGHRS, CDR2 YFSETQ. For the CDR3, the DNA is TGCGCCAGCAGCTTGGAGAGCAGGCCCTACAATGAGCAGTTCTTC. This sequence encodes CASSLESRPYNEQFF.

This chain connects TRBV2 to TRBJ2-7; TRBD2 matches at 14 bases. CDR1 SNHLY and CDR2 FYNNEI come from the germline V gene. CDR3 size: 15 residues. V shed 5 bases, J shed 2 bases, and the junction held 2 bases outside the gene matches. CDR3: CASSWTSGGPYEQYF. CDR3 in DNA: TGTGCCAGCAGTTGGACTAGCGGGGGGCCCTACGAGCAGTACTTC.

The rearrangement uses TRBV5-1 and TRBJ2-1, with 12 bases lining up with TRBD2. The germline CDR1 and CDR2 sequences are SGHRS and YFSETQ. V was pared by 1 base and J by 7 bases, with 6 bases of the junction left unmatched. The CDR3 spans 16 residues. The DNA of the CDR3 is TGCGCCAGCAGCTTGAGCGGGACTAGCGGGTTAAATGAGCAGTTCTTC. This gives the protein CASSLSGTSGLNEQFF. Full variable domain (missing parts from reference TRBV5-1 and TRBJ2-1): KAGVTQTPRYLIKTRGQQVTLSCSPISGHRSVSWYQQTPGQGLQFLFEYFSETQRNKGNFPGRFSGRQFSNSRSEMNVSTLELGDSALYLCASSLSGTSGLNEQFFGPGTRLTVL.

The chain has TRBV27 and TRBJ2-7; the D gene is possibly TRBD1 (6 bases). Germline assignment: CDR1 MNHEY and CDR2 SMNVEV (reference sequence). CDR3 size: 15 residues. V was cut by 5 bases and J by 6 bases, with 20 bases left in between. CDR3 nucleotides: TGTGCCAGCAGTCCGGTACAGGGAACGGCGGGCGAGCAGTACTTC. Amino acids: CASSPVQGTAGEQYF.

This clone appeared once. The chain employs TRBV15 and TRBJ1-4; D perhaps matches TRBD1 (6 bases). CDR3 length: 14 residues. Trimming left V 6 bases short and J 8 bases short, with 16 bases between. Germline-derived CDR1 and CDR2 are LNHNV and YYDKDF (reference sequence). The CDR3 protein is CATRIQGVGEKLFF. The CDR3 DNA reads as TGTGCCACCAGGATACAGGGTGTGGGGGAAAAACTGTTTTTT.

The V and J genes are TRBV20-1 and TRBJ1-5, with 8 bases lining up with TRBD1. The CDR3 covers 11 residues. Unmatched junction bases numbered 9, after V lost 6 bases and J lost 14 bases. The germline V gene encodes CDR1 DFQATT and CDR2 SNEGSKA (reference sequence). The CDR3 here is CSAGTGQVKHF. Written as DNA, the CDR3 is TGCAGTGCCGGGACAGGTCAAGTTAAGCATTTT.

This chain connects TRBV11-1 to TRBJ1-1; 8 bases line up with TRBD1. Germline CDR1 SGHAT, CDR2 FQDESV (reference sequence). This CDR3 is 19 amino acids long. The ends lost 0 bases at V and 0 bases at J; junction bases unmatched: 12. CDR3 in DNA: TGTGCCAGCAGCTTAGCGTGGGGACTACAGGGGGGAATGAACACTGAAGCTTTCTTT. Translating gives CASSLAWGLQGGMNTEAFF.

The chain joins TRBV21-1 to TRBJ1-1. TRBV21-1 is annotated as a pseudogene. The CDR3 totals 18 residues. The CDR3 sequence: CASSKMGPPFPPNTEAFF. Written as DNA, the CDR3 is TGTGCCAGCAGCAAAATGGGACCGCCTTTTCCCCCGAACACTGAAGCTTTCTTT.

This chain joins TRBV7-3 and TRBJ2-2, with a possible D match to TRBD1 (5 bases). The V and J ends lost 2 bases and 4 bases respectively, with 8 bases between them. CDR1 and CDR2 (germline): SGHTA, FQGTGA. The CDR3 has 14 amino acids. The CDR3 loop reads CASSLDGATGELFF. CDR3 DNA sequence: TGTGCCAGCAGCTTAGATGGGGCCACCGGGGAGCTGTTTTTT. The full variable domain, with the rest looked up from reference TRBV7-3 and TRBJ2-2, is GAGVSQTPSNKVTEKGKYVELRCDPISGHTALYWYRQSLGQGPEFLIYFQGTGAADDSGLPNDRFFAVRPEGSVSTLKIQRTERGDSAVYLCASSLDGATGELFFGEGSRLTVL.

As for this clone: The junction differs from germline at one of its ends, possibly a read error. V and J are TRBV12-5 and TRBJ2-2, with 8 nucleotides matching TRBD2. Germline lookup yields CDR1 LGHNT and CDR2 FRNRAP. The CDR3 extends over 15 amino acids. CDR3 loop: CASGLGLVVRGELFF. The CDR3 DNA reads TGTGCTAGTGGCTTGGGACTAGTAGTTCGAGGGGAGCTGTTTTTT.

V and J are TRBV19 and TRBJ2-7; TRBD1 matches at 8 bases. The CDR3 runs to 13 residues. The V segment lost 3 bases and the J segment 3 bases; nucleotides outside the gene matches: 1. CDR1 and CDR2 from the germline V gene are LNHDA and SQIVND (reference sequence). CDR3 bases: TGTGCCAGTAGTATTACAGGGGGCTACGAGCAGTACTTC. This encodes CASSITGGYEQYF. Based on the CDR3 plus reference TRBV19 and TRBJ2-7, the full variable domain is DGGITQSPKYLFRKEGQNVTLSCEQNLNHDAMYWYRQDPGQGLRLIYYSQIVNDFQKGDIAEGYSVSREKKESFPLTVTSAQKNPTAFYLCASSITGGYEQYFGPGTRLTVT.

The chain uses TRBV2 and TRBJ2-2; 8 positions agree with TRBD2. V dropped 3 bases and J dropped 6; count of bases not matched to a gene: 6. The V gene's germline CDR1 is SNHLY and CDR2 FYNNEI. The CDR3 extends over 15 amino acids. The CDR3 here is CASSEPGLGPGELFF. In nucleotides, the CDR3 is TGTGCCAGCAGTGAGCCGGGACTAGGGCCCGGGGAGCTGTTTTTT.

This rearrangement joins TRBV5-1 to TRBJ1-6; D is uncertain. The length of the CDR3 is 16 residues. V lost 0 bases, J lost 0 bases, and 7 bases lay in between. In germline, CDR1 is SGHRS, CDR2 YFSETQ. CDR3 DNA sequence: TGCGCCAGCAGCTTGGGTTCGAACTCCTATAATTCACCCCTCCACTTT. Amino acids: CASSLGSNSYNSPLHF.

The chain uses TRBV5-1 and TRBJ1-2; 7 bases line up with TRBD1. The CDR3 has 14 residues. J lost 2 bases, V lost 4 bases, and 5 bases had no gene match. Germline lookup yields CDR1 SGHRS and CDR2 YFSETQ. For the CDR3, the DNA is TGCGCCAGCAGCCCCGGACAGGAGAACTATGGCTACACCTTC. Protein product: CASSPGQENYGYTF.

The V and J genes are TRBV2 and TRBJ1-2; TRBD1 aligns across 7 bases. Germline CDR1 reads SNHLY; CDR2 reads FYNNEI. The V segment lost 6 bases and the J segment 8 bases; nucleotides outside the gene matches: 6. The CDR3 spans 12 residues. CDR3 nucleotide sequence: TGTGCCAGCAGGGAGGGGGCTAGGGGCTACACCTTC. Residues: CASREGARGYTF.

A single count supports this clone. The V call is TRBV29-1, the J call TRBJ1-4; D perhaps matches TRBD1 (5 bases). V lost 5 bases to trimming and J lost 8 bases, with 12 bases between them. The V gene's germline CDR1 is SQVTM and CDR2 ANQGSEA. The CDR3 has 12 amino acids. DNA for the CDR3: TGCAGCGTTAGGGCAGGGAGGGAAAAACTGTTTTTT. Its protein product is CSVRAGREKLFF.

V is TRBV5-4 and J is TRBJ2-4, with D maybe TRBD1 (5 bases). V was clipped by 2 bases and J by 7 bases, with 13 bases between them. CDR1 and CDR2 from the germline V gene are SGHNT and YYREEE (reference sequence). The CDR3 is 14 amino acids. CDR3 loop: CASSFLTDANIQYF. CDR3 nucleotide sequence: TGTGCCAGCAGCTTTCTGACAGACGCCAACATTCAGTACTTC.

The genes are TRBV2 and TRBJ2-3, with 9 bases fitting TRBD2. Germline V gives CDR1 SNHLY, CDR2 FYNNEI. J gave up 3 bases and V 3 bases, and 1 base lay outside the gene matches. There are 14 residues in the CDR3. Here the CDR3 reads CASSEGLATDTQYF. Written as DNA, the CDR3 is TGTGCCAGCAGTGAGGGACTAGCAACAGATACGCAGTATTTT.

V gene TRBV3-1 (or the pseudogene TRBV3-2) combines with J gene TRBJ2-7; TRBD2 is a possible D gene (6 bases). Trimming stripped 8 bases from V and 2 bases from J, with 10 bases between. CDR1 and CDR2 (germline): LGHDT, YNNKEL (reference sequence). There are 12 residues in the CDR3. Written as DNA, the CDR3 is TGTGCCAGCCGGGACTTGGCCTACGAGCAGTACTTC. It yields the protein CASRDLAYEQYF.

In its sample, this clone was seen a few times. Germline is not matched at one junction end, which may reflect a read error. The chain combines TRBV7-8 with TRBJ2-1, with 8 bases lining up with TRBD2. This CDR3 is built from 14 residues. Per germline, CDR1 SGHVS and CDR2 FQNEAQ. The CDR3 sequence: CASTLAGIYNEQFF. CDR3 nucleotide sequence: TGTGCCAGCACCTTAGCGGGGATTTACAATGAGCAGTTCTTC.